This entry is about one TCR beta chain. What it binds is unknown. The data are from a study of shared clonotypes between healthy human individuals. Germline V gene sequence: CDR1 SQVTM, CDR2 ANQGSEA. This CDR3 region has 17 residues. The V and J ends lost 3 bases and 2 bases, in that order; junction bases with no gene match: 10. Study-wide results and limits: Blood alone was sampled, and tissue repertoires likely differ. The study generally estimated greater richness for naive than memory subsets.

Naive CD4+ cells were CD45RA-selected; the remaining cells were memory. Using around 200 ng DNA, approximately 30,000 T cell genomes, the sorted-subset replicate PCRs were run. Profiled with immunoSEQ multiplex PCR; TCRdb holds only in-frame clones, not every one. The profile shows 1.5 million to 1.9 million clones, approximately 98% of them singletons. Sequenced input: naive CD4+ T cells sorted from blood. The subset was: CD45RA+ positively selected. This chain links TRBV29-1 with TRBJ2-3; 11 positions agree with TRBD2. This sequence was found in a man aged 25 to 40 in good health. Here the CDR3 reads CSVDSSLAGGPTDTQYF. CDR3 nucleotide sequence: TGCAGCGTTGATTCGAGTCTAGCGGGAGGACCCACAGATACGCAGTATTTT.